This section outlines one TCR beta chain sequence together with its context. The CDR3 is 18 residues long. The V gene's germline CDR1 is SGHVS and CDR2 FNYEAQ. V gave up 2 bases and J gave up 4 bases; unmatched junction bases: 12. The data were obtained in a study of blood T cell repertoires in COVID-19. Clones were sequenced by immunoSEQ multiplex PCR, and TCRdb holds only the in-frame ones, with some missing. Of 150,000 to 200,000 clones listed, more than 75% are singletons. This TCR was recovered from a woman aged 50 to 60 with acute COVID-19. Material for sequencing was PBMCs or T cells enriched from blood (not recorded which). The chain recombines TRBV7-6 with TRBJ1-1; 11 bases are shared with TRBD1. CDR3 sequence reads: CASSLFVRTGGAGTEAFF. CDR3 coding DNA: TGTGCCAGCAGCTTATTTGTACGGACAGGGGGCGCAGGCACTGAAGCTTTCTTT.